The table lists the clone carrying this T cell receptor beta chain with a count of one. The V gene lost 10 bases and the J gene lost 4 bases, with 17 bases spanning the gap. The length of the CDR3 is 14 residues. Germline-derived CDR1 and CDR2 are KGHSY and FQNENV. The source of the sample is a study of blood T cell repertoires in COVID-19. Study context: Acute and convalescent COVID-19 samples came from the United States, Italy and Spain.

Libraries were prepared by immunoSEQ multiplex PCR; TCRdb keeps only in-frame clonotypes and omits some of them. This sample yields about 330,000 clones, of which roughly 84% are seen a single time; roughly 0.94% belongs to the top ten. This TCR came from a woman under 40 who had recovered from COVID-19. Specimen: PBMCs or T cells enriched from blood (not recorded which). J is TRBJ1-5 and V is TRBV16; TRBD1 is a possible D gene (6 bases). CDR3 in DNA: TGTGCCACACTACCTAGGGGGGGAAATCAGCCCCAGCATTTT. It specifies CATLPRGGNQPQHF.